This entry is about one T cell receptor beta chain. Its matching antigen is unknown. Vbeta (60) and Jbeta (13) primers were used in the PCR. TCRdb's copy holds only in-frame clones and misses some; the assay was immunoSEQ multiplex PCR. The data contain about 200,000 clones, approximately 85% of them seen just once; the ten biggest clones take up 2.5% to 3%. The sample originates from a study of cytomegalovirus exposure and HLA in healthy donors. The wider study: A preliminary data release comprised tens of millions of unique TCRs obtained from HLA-typed donors.

In germline, CDR1 is ENHRY, CDR2 SYGVKD. The CDR3 is 14 amino acids. V trimming: 6 bases; J trimming: 6 bases; junction bases outside the gene matches: 9. Points from the study as a whole: Most observed TCR sequences were rare, whereas some public TCRs were detected in many donors. The study assumed roughly uniform donor sequencing depth for presence/absence analyses.

These donors, healthy bone marrow donors, were studied. The specimen was PBMCs. This chain joins TRBV10-3 and TRBJ1-1; 8 bases fit TRBD1. This TCR was recovered from a middle-aged woman in good health and CMV-seronegative. CDR3 DNA sequence: TGTGCCATCAGGTCAAACGGACAGGGTTCTGAAGCTTTCTTT. Translated, it gives CAIRSNGQGSEAFF.